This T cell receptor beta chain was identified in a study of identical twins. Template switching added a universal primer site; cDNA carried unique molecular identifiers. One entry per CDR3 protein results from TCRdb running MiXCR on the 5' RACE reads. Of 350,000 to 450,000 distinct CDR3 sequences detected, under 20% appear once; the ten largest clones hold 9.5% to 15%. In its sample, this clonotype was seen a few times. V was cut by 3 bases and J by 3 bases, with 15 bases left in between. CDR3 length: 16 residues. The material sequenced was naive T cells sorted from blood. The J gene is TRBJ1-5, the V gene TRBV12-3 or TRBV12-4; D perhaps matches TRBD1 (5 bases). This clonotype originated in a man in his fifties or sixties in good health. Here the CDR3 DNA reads TGTGCCAGCAGTTTCCGGCAGGGTGTATACAATCAGCCCCAGCATTTT. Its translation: CASSFRQGVYNQPQHF.